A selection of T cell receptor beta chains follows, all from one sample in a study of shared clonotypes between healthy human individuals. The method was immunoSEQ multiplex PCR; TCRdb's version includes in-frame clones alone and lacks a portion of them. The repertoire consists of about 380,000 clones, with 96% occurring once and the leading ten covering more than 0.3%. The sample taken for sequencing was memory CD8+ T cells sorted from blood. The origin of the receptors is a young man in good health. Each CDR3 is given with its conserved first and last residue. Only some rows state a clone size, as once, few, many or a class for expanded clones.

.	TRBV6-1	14	CASSVQGTTGELFF
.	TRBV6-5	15	CASSYSGRPTDTQYF
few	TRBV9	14	CASSVGLAAYEQYF
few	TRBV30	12	CAWDRVNTEAFF
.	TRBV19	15	CASSLPGLASDTQYF
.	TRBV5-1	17	CASSQRTGRALQETQYF
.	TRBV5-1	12	CASSAGYREQYF
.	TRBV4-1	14	CASRSGTGTDTQYF
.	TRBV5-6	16	CASSLAGGLAGVEQFF
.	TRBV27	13	CASGRETNTEAFF
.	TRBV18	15	CASSQTPDRPYEQYF
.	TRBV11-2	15	CASSLVAGGQNEQFF
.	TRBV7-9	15	CASTVGQGVTYEQYF
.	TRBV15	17	CATSRDDLTGPQETQYF
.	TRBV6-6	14	CASSYAEGSYEQYF
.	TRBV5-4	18	CASSLAGLAGGPDGELFF
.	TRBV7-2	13	CASSLGVGGEQFF
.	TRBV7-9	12	CASSQGDTEAFF
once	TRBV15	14	CATSRDPGDQPQHF
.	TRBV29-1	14	CSVGTGATSYEQYF
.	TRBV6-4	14	CASSDGRVPSEQYF
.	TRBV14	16	CASSQDVLAGGYEQYF
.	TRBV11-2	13	CASSFSQVYGYTF
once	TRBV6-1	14	CASFRQGGHNEQFF
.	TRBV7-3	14	CASSLTQGYNEQFF
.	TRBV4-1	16	CASSQVRAGRRETQYF
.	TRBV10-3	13	CATGKTSTDTQYF
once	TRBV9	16	CASSAGQGFSTDTQYF
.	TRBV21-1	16	CASSKCSHRRVYEQYF
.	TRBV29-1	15	CSVVGGVANTGELFF
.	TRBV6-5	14	CASSSTPGREKLFF
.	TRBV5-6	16	CASSLSSGGNTGELFF
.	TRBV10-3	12	CAIAPGANEQFF
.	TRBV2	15	CASSSTSVYTDTQYF
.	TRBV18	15	CASSTNRVSSYEQYF
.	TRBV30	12	CAWKLTGSGGFF
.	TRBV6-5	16	CASSYSHGGRTDTQYF
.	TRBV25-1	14	CASSDFGTTGLQFF
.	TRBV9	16	CASSARGRDTGKGYTF
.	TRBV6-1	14	CASTRESSYNEQFF
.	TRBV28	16	CASSLLQGANTGELFF
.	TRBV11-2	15	CASSSGRGGSYEQYF
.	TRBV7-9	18	CASSLSVTGASLGSPLHF
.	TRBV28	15	CASSQSVGRTDTQYF
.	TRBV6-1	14	CASSELGLDEKLFF
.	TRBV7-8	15	CASSLGTSGRSEQYF
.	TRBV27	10	CASSFHEQYF
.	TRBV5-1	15	CASSRQGARGDTQYF
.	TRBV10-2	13	CASSRLVSYEQYF
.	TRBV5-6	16	CASSLWVGYSNQPQHF
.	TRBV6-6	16	CASSQMDRPLGNTIYF
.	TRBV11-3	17	CASSLGDWREDADTQYF
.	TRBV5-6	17	CASSRIGLAGDTDTQYF
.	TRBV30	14	CAWSKLPFPYEQYF